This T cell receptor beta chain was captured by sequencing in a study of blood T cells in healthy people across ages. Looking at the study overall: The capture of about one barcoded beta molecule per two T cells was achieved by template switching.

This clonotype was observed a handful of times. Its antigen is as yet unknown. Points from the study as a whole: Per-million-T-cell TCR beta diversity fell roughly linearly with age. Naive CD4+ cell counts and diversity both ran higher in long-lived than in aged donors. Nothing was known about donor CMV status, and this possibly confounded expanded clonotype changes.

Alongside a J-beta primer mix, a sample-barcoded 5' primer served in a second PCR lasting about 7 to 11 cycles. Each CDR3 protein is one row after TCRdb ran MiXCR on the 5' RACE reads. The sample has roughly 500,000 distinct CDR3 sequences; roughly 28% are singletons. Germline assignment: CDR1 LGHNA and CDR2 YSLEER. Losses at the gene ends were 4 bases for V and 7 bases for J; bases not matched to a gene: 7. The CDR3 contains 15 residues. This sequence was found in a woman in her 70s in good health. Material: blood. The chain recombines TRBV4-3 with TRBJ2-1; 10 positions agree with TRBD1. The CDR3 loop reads CASSRSGTGDNEQFF. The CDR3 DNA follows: TGCGCCAGCAGCCGATCCGGGACAGGGGATAATGAGCAGTTCTTC.